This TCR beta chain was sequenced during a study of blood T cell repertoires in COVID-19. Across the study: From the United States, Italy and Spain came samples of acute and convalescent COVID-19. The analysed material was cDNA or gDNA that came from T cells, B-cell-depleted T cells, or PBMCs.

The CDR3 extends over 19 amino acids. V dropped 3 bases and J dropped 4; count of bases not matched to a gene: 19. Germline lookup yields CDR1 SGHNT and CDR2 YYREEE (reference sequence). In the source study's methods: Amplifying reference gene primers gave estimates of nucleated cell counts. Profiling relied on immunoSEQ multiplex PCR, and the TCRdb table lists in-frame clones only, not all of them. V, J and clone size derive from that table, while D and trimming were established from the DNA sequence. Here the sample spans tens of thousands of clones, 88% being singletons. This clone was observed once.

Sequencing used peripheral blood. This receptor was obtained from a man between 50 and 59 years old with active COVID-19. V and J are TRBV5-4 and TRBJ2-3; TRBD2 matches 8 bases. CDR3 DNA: TGTGCCAGCAGCTCCTTACTGGTCAATCGGGGGGGCCTTGCAGATACGCAGTATTTT. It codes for CASSSLLVNRGGLADTQYF.